The rows below give T cell receptor beta chains drawn from one sample of a study of cytomegalovirus exposure and HLA in healthy donors. TCRdb's copy holds only in-frame clones and misses some; the assay was immunoSEQ multiplex PCR. In the table there are 81,000 or so clones, approximately 65% of which are singletons. The sample taken for sequencing was PBMCs. The source of these receptors is a woman aged 30 to 39 in good health and CMV-seropositive. The conserved cysteine and the conserved F or W are not part of the CDR3 here. A D gene is named only where the DNA matches it firmly.

>TRBV19|TRBJ1-5|TRBD1
ASSRDRGSNQPQH
>TRBV5-8|TRBJ2-1|NA
ASSPNTGTSALDNEQF
>TRBV11-1|TRBJ1-2|NA
ASSLVPSYGYT
>TRBV5-1|TRBJ2-2|TRBD2
ASSGTGGLNTGELF
>TRBV15|TRBJ2-1|NA
ATSRDLAAYYNEQF
>TRBV7-9|TRBJ1-4|TRBD1
SSSRGTVTGVEKLF
>TRBV30|TRBJ2-5|NA
AWSVTGVQETQY
>TRBV7-2|TRBJ1-2|NA
ASSLNGGANYGYT
>TRBV27|TRBJ1-5|TRBD1
ASRSTGDAGVSNQPQH
>TRBV4-1|TRBJ2-7|TRBD1
ASSEGARYEQY
>TRBV6-1|TRBJ1-5|NA
ASSPDTNQPQH
>TRBV7-2|TRBJ2-3|NA
ASSLGPAGLSTDTQY
>TRBV7-2|TRBJ2-1|TRBD2
ASSLGYSGGSYNEQF
>TRBV5-4|TRBJ2-5|NA
ASSFRGGETQY
>TRBV28|TRBJ1-2|NA
ASSSEGTLANYGYT
>TRBV5-1|TRBJ2-5|NA
ASSPQRGHSQVQETQY
>TRBV28|TRBJ1-2|NA
ASSFGRAGIGGYT
>TRBV7-3|TRBJ2-7|TRBD2
ASSLQVGLAYEQY
>TRBV10-1|TRBJ1-4|NA
ASRSEAPFGTNEKLF
>TRBV7-2|TRBJ1-3|TRBD1
ASSYGQGIGNTIY
>TRBV27|TRBJ1-4|NA
ASSSAPGYEKLF
>TRBV6-1|TRBJ1-1|TRBD1
ASSQGARVNTEAF
>TRBV19|TRBJ1-2|TRBD1
ASSIGGGGQFYGYT
>TRBV19|TRBJ1-5|NA
ASSIGRRGGNQPQH
>TRBV5-4|TRBJ1-3|NA
ASSSGGSVGNTIY
>TRBV7-8|TRBJ2-3|NA
ASSHTDTQY
>TRBV18|TRBJ1-1|NA
ASSQLEENTEAF
>TRBV28|TRBJ2-5|NA
ASQYGERETQY
>TRBV10-1|TRBJ1-2|TRBD1
ASSHQGTGERYT
>TRBV30|TRBJ2-1|TRBD2
AWSTFLAGGTNGQF
>TRBV13|TRBJ2-3|TRBD2
ASSSSGGAGTDTQY
>TRBV5-6|TRBJ2-5|NA
ASSLPRKETQY
>TRBV30|TRBJ1-2|NA
AWSAAGCGYT
>TRBV2|TRBJ1-3|NA
ASKDRHSGNTIY
>TRBV7-9|TRBJ2-6|NA
ASSFPGKRLSGANVLT
>TRBV19|TRBJ2-7|TRBD2
ASSTSRGGSEQY
>TRBV2|NA|NA
ASLLPDIISYEQY
>TRBV19|TRBJ1-1|NA
ASSIRVVGGEAF
>TRBV27|TRBJ1-1|TRBD1
ASSWGQGRTEAF
>TRBV7-2|TRBJ2-7|TRBD2
ASRYTSGSSYEQY
>TRBV28|TRBJ2-7|NA
ASSGSSPPYEQY
>TRBV27|TRBJ1-1|NA
ASSLSSPGITEAF
>TRBV6-5|TRBJ1-5|TRBD1
ASSSRTGPVQPQH
>TRBV2|TRBJ1-2|NA
ASSRTVAGYT
>TRBV28|TRBJ2-7|TRBD1
ASSSSPGQGGPMTYEQY